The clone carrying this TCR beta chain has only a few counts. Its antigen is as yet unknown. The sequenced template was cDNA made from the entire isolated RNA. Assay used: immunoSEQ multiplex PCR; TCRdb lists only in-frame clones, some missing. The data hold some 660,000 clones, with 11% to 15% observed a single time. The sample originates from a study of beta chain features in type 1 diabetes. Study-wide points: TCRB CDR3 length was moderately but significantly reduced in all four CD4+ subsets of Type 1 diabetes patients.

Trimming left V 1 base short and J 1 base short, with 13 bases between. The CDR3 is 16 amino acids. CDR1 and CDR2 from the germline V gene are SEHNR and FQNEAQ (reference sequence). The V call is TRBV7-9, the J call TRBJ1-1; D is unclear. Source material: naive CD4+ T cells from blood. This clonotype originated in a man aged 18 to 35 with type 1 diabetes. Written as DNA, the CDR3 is TGTGCCAGCAGCTTAGGATCATCCTCAGGGAACACTGAAGCTTTCTTT. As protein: CASSLGSSSGNTEAFF.